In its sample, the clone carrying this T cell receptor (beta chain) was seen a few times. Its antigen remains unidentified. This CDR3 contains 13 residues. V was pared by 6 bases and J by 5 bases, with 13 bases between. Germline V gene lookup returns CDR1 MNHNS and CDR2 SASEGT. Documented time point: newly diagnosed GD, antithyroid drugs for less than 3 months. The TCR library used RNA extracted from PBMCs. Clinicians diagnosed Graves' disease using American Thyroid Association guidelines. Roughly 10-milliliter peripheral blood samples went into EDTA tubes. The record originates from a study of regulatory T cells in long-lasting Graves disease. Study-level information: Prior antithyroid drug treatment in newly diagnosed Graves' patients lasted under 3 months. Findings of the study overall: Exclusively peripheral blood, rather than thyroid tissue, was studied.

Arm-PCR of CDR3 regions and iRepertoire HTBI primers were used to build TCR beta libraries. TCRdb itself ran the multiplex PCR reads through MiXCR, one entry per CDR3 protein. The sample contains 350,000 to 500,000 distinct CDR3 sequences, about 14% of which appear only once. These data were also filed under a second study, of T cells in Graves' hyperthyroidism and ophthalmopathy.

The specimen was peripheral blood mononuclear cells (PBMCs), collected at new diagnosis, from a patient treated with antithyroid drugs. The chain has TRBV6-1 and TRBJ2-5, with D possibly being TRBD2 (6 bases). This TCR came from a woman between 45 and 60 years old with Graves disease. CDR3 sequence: CASSDSRGETQYF. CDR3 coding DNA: TGTGCCAGCAGCGACAGCCGGGGGGAGACCCAGTACTTC.